This T cell receptor (beta chain) originates from a study of T-cell reconstitution after alpha-beta-depleted transplantation in children. Preparation of the TCRbeta library involved a method that used unique molecular identifiers. A single record per CDR3 protein comes from TCRdb applying MiXCR to the PCR reads. The sample contains around 92,000 distinct CDR3 sequences, 12% of which appear only once. This clonotype occurred a few times. This receptor was obtained from a human donor who donated a stem cell graft to a child with inherited bone marrow failure. Sequencing was performed on PBMCs from the stem cell graft donor, taken from the stem cell graft.

The CDR3 nucleotides are TGCGCCAGCAGTCAGGAGGGTAATCAGCCCCAGCATTTT. This codes for CASSQEGNQPQHF. J is TRBJ1-5 and V is TRBV5-1, with D unclear. CDR1 is SGHRS and CDR2 is YFSETQ in the germline V gene. The CDR3 is made up of 13 amino acids. Deletions cut 5 bases from V and 4 bases from J, with 10 bases between.